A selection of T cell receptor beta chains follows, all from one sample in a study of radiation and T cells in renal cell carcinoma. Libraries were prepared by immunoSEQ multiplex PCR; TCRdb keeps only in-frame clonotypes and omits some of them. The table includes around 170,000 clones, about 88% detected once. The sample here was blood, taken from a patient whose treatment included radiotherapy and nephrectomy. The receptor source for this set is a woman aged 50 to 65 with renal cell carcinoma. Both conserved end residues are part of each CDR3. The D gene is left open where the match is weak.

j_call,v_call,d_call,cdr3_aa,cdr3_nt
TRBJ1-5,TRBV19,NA,CASSPQGMQPQHF,TGTGCCAGTAGTCCGCAGGGTATGCAGCCCCAGCATTTT
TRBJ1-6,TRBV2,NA,CASSEARGGPLHF,TGTGCCAGCAGTGAAGCGCGCGGGGGACCCCTCCACTTT
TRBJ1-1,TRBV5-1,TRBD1,CASSWERTGAINTEAFF,TGCGCCAGCAGCTGGGAACGGACAGGGGCGATAAACACTGAAGCTTTCTTT
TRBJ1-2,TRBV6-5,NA,CATFRGGGNYGYTF,TGTGCCACCTTTAGGGGAGGAGGTAACTATGGCTACACCTTC
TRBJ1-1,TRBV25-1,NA,CASSVGATEAFF,TGTGCCAGCAGTGTGGGGGCCACTGAAGCTTTCTTT
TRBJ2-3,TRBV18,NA,CASSLFPDTQYF,TGTGCCAGCTCACTTTTCCCAGATACGCAGTATTTT
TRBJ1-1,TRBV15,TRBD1,CATSGQGAEAFF,TGTGCCACCAGTGGACAGGGGGCTGAAGCTTTCTTT
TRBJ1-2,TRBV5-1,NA,CASSPDSQVYGYTF,TGCGCCAGCAGCCCGGACAGTCAAGTCTATGGCTACACCTTC
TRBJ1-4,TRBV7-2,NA,CASSLLPRDTNEKLFF,TGTGCCAGCAGCTTACTTCCTCGGGACACTAATGAAAAACTGTTTTTT
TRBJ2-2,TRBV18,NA,CASSPPDTAGTAGGELFF,TGTGCCAGCTCACCGCCGGATACCGCAGGGACTGCTGGCGGGGAGCTGTTTTTT
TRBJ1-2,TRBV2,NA,CASSGSRGQGYTF,TGTGCCAGCAGTGGCAGCAGGGGCCAGGGCTACACCTTC
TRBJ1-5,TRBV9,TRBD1,CASSVGTGSNQPQHF,TGTGCCAGCAGCGTTGGGACAGGCAGCAATCAGCCCCAGCATTTT
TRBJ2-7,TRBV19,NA,CATHTKHRDRGCEQYF,TGTGCCACACACACAAAACACCGGGACCGAGGTTGCGAGCAGTACTTC
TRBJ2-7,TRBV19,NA,CASIRGPYGGGTYEQYF,TGTGCCAGTATAAGGGGACCGTATGGAGGTGGCACCTACGAGCAGTACTTC
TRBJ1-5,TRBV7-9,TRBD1,CASSSTGSNQPQHF,TGTGCCAGCAGCTCGACAGGGAGCAATCAGCCCCAGCATTTT
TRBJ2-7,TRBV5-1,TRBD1,CANTGTGHSYEQYF,TGCGCCAATACCGGGACAGGGCATTCCTACGAGCAGTACTTC
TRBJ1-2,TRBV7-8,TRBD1,CASSLAAGGSSGYTF,TGTGCCAGCAGCTTAGCGGCAGGGGGCTCATCTGGCTACACCTTC
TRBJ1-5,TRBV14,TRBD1,CASSQARGGTEKEPQHF,TGTGCCAGCAGCCAAGCCCGGGGGGGGACAGAGAAAGAGCCCCAGCATTTT
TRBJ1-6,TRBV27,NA,CASSSRGNNSPLHF,TGTGCCAGCAGTTCCAGGGGCAATAATTCACCCCTCCACTTT
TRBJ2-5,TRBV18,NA,CASSPSDRSMKTQYF,TGTGCCAGCTCACCAAGCGACAGATCCATGAAGACCCAGTACTTC
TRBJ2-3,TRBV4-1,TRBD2,CASSPLSGGAPDTQYF,TGCGCCAGCAGCCCCCTGAGCGGGGGGGCTCCAGATACGCAGTATTTT
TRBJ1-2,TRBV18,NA,CASSFPGVIEHGYTF,TGTGCCAGCTCGTTCCCGGGCGTAATTGAGCATGGCTACACCTTC
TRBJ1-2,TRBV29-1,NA,CSVEIGVTTGYTF,TGCAGCGTTGAAATTGGGGTAACTACTGGCTACACCTTC
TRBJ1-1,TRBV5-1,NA,CASSLVEGMNTEAFF,TGCGCCAGCAGCTTGGTAGAGGGGATGAACACTGAAGCTTTCTTT